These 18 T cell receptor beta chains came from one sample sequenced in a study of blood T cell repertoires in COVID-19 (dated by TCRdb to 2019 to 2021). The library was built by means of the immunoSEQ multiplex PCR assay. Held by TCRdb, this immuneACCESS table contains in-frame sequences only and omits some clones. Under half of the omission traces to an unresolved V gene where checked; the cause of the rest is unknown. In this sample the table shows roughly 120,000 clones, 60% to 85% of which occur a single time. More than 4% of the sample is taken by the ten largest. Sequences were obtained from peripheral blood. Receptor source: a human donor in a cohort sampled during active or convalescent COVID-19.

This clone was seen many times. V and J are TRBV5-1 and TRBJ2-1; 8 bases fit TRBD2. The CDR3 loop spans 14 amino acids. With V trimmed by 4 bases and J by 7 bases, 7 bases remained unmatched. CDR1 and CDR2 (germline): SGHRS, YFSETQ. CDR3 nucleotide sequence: TGCGCCAGCAGCGTCGGGGGGGCCGGGAATGAGCAGTTCTTC. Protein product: CASSVGGAGNEQFF.

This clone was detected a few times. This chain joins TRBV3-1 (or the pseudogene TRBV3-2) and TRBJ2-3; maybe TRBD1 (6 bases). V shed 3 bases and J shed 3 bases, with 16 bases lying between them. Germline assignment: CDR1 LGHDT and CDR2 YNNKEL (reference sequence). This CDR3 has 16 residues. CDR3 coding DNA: TGTGCCAGCAGCCAGGCCGGGACACCTGCTACAGATACGCAGTATTTT. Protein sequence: CASSQAGTPATDTQYF.

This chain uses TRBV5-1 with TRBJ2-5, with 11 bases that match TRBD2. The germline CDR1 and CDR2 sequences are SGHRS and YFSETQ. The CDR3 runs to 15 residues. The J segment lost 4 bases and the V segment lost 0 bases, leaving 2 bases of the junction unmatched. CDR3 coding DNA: TGCGCCAGCAGCTTGGGCCTAGCGGGGGGAGAGACCCAGTACTTC. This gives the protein CASSLGLAGGETQYF.

In nucleotides, the CDR3 is TGTGCCAGTAGTGCCGCGACTAGTAGCACCGGGGAGCTGTTTTTT. Encoded protein: CASSAATSSTGELFF. The rearrangement joins TRBV19 to TRBJ2-2; the D gene is possibly TRBD2 (6 bases). The CDR3 is 15 amino acids. Germline assignment: CDR1 LNHDA and CDR2 SQIVND (reference sequence). Trimming pared 5 bases from V and 4 bases from J, leaving 14 bases between.

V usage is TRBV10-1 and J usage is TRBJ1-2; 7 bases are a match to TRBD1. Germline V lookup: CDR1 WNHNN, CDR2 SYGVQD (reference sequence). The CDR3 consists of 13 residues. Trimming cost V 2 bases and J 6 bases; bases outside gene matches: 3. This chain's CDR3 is CASSETGQDGYTF. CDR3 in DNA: TGCGCCAGCAGTGAGACAGGACAGGATGGCTACACCTTC.

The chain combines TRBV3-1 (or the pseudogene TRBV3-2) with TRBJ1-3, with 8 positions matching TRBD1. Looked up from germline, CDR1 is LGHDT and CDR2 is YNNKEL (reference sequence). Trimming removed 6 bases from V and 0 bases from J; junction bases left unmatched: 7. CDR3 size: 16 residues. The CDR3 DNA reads TGTGCCAGCAGTCAGAACAGGGGGATCTCTGGAAACACCATATATTTT. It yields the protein CASSQNRGISGNTIYF.

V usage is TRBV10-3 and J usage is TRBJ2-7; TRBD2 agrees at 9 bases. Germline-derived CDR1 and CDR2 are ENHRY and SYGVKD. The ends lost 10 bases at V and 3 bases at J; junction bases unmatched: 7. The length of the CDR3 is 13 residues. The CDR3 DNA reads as TGTGCCAGGATTAGCGGGGGTAGCTACGAGCAGTACTTC. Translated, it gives CARISGGSYEQYF.

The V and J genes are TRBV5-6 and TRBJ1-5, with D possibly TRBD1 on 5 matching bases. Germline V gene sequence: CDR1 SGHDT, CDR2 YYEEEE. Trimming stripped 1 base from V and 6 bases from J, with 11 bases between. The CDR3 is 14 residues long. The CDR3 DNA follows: TGTGCCAGCAGCTTGTGGGGCGGGGGTCAGCCCCAGCATTTT. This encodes CASSLWGGGQPQHF.

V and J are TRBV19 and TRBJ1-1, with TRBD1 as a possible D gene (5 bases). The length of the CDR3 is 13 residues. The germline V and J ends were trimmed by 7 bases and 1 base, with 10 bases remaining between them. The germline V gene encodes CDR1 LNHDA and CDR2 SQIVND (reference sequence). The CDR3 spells CASTAGKNTEAFF. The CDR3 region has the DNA TGTGCCAGTACGGCAGGGAAGAACACTGAAGCTTTCTTT.

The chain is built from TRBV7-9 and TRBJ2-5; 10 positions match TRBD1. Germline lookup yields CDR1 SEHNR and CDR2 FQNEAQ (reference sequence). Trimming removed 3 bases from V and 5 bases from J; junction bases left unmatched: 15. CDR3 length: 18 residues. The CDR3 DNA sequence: TGTGCCAGCAGCTTCGACAGGGGGCTGGTTCTTACGAGGGAGACCCAGTACTTC. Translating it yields CASSFDRGLVLTRETQYF.

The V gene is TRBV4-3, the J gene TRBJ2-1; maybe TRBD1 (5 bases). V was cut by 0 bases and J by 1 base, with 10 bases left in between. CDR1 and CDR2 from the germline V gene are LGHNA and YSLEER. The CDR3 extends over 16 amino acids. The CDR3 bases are TGCGCCAGCAGCCAAGATTGGAAGGGGTCCTACAATGAGCAGTTCTTC. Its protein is CASSQDWKGSYNEQFF.

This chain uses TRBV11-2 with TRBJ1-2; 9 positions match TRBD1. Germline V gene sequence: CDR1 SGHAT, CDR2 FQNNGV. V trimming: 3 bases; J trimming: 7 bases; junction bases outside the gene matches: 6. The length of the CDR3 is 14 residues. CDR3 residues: CASSLDRGYGGYTF. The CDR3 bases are TGTGCCAGCAGCTTGGACAGGGGATACGGTGGCTACACCTTC.

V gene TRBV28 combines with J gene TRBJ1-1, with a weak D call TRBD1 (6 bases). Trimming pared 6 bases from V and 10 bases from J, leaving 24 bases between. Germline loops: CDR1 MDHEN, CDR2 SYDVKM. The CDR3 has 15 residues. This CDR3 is CASRVPGRGGVGAFF. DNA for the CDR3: TGTGCCAGCAGGGTTCCGGGCAGGGGCGGCGTCGGAGCTTTCTTT.

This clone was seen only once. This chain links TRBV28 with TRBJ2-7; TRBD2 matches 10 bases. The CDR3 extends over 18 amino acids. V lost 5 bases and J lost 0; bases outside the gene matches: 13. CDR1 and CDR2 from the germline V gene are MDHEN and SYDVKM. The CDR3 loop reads CASSGLAAKPESSYEQYF. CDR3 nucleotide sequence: TGTGCCAGCAGTGGACTAGCGGCTAAACCTGAGAGCTCCTACGAGCAGTACTTC.

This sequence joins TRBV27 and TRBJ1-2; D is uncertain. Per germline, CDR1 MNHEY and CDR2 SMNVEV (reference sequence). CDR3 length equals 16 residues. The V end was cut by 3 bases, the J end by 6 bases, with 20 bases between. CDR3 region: CASSFAGGPTPHGYTF. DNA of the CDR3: TGTGCCAGCAGTTTCGCGGGAGGGCCCACCCCCCATGGCTACACCTTC.

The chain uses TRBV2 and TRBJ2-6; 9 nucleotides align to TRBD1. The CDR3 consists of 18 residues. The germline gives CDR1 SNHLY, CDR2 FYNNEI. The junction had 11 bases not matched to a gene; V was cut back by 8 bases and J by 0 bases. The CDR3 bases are TGTGCCAGCGGAAGACTGGGACAGGGCTCCTCTGGGGCCAACGTCCTGACTTTC. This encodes CASGRLGQGSSGANVLTF.

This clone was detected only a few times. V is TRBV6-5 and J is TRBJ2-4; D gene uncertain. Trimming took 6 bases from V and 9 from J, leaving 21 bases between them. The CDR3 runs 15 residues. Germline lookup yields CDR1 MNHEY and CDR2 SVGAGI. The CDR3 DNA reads TGTGCCAGCAGACCGGTTCAGTCCCTTGCTAGCATTCAGTACTTC. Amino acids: CASRPVQSLASIQYF.

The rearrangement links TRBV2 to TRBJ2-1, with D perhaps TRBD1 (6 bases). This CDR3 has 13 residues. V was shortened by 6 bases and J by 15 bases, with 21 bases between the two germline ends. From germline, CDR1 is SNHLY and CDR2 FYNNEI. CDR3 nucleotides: TGTGCCAGCAGCCCTCCGGACAGCCGTGATGGGTTCTTC. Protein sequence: CASSPPDSRDGFF.